Each of the 24 T cell receptor beta chains below was sequenced from the same sample in a study of blood T cell repertoires in COVID-19. The protocol was immunoSEQ multiplex PCR, while the TCRdb copy is restricted to in-frame clones and leaves out a portion. The repertoire holds hundreds of thousands of clones, around 84% seen once, with approximately 1.6% in the top ten. The specimen sequenced was PBMCs or T cells enriched from blood (not recorded which). The receptors stem from a man in his forties or fifties who had recovered from COVID-19.

V gene TRBV2 combines with J gene TRBJ1-5; 7 bases line up with TRBD1. Per germline, CDR1 SNHLY and CDR2 FYNNEI. V lost 7 bases to trimming and J lost 6 bases; unmatched junction nucleotides: 6. CDR3 length equals 13 residues. The DNA for the CDR3 is TGTGCCAGCACCGGACAGGAAGGTCAGCCCCAGCATTTT. Its protein is CASTGQEGQPQHF. Together with reference TRBV2 and TRBJ1-5, the CDR3 gives the full variable domain: EPEVTQTPSHQVTQMGQEVILRCVPISNHLYFYWYRQILGQKVEFLVSFYNNEISEKSEIFDDQFSVERPDGSNFTLKIRSTKLEDSAMYFCASTGQEGQPQHFGDGTRLSIL.

The chain is built from TRBV4-2 and TRBJ2-1; TRBD2 might be the D (6 bases). The CDR3 spans 15 residues. Germline lookup yields CDR1 LGHNA and CDR2 YNFKEQ. Trimming took 0 bases from V and 8 from J, leaving 14 bases between them. In DNA form, the CDR3 reads TGTGCCAGCAGCCAAGATAGCGGCAGGGTGTATGAGCAGTTCTTC. Encoded protein: CASSQDSGRVYEQFF.

The DNA of the CDR3 is TGTGCCAGCAGCTCCAGGGGTAGCGGGACTAACGAGCAGTACTTC. This translates into CASSSRGSGTNEQYF. The chain combines TRBV7-6 with TRBJ2-7, with TRBD2 matching 8 bases. This CDR3 has 15 residues. V was pared by 4 bases and J by 5 bases, with 10 bases of the junction left unmatched. Germline CDR1 is SGHVS and CDR2 is FNYEAQ.

This sequence joins TRBV30 and TRBJ2-3, with 8 bases matching TRBD1. Unmatched junction bases numbered 4, after V lost 5 bases and J lost 6 bases. CDR1 and CDR2 (germline): GTSNPN, SVGIG (reference sequence). CDR3 length: 12 amino acids. The CDR3 sequence: CAWDRGRDTQYF. In DNA, the CDR3 is TGTGCCTGGGACAGGGGCAGGGATACGCAGTATTTT.

This sequence joins TRBV4-2 and TRBJ2-7; 13 nucleotides line up with TRBD2. V gave up 0 bases and J gave up 0 bases; unmatched junction bases: 5. Germline loops: CDR1 LGHNA, CDR2 YNFKEQ. The CDR3 is made up of 18 amino acids. The CDR3 DNA follows: TGTGCCAGCAGCCAAGATCAGGGGACTAGCGGGACCTCCTACGAGCAGTACTTC. This sequence encodes CASSQDQGTSGTSYEQYF.

V and J are TRBV14 and TRBJ1-4; D is uncertain. Germline assignment: CDR1 SGHDN and CDR2 FVKESK. The V end lost 0 bases, the J end lost 8 bases, and 16 bases lay between the germline ends. The CDR3 runs 16 residues. As DNA, the CDR3 is TGTGCCAGCAGCCAAGATCACGACGCAAGAGGGGAAAAACTGTTTTTT. Amino acid sequence: CASSQDHDARGEKLFF.

The chain employs TRBV5-6 and TRBJ1-1, with D possibly being TRBD1 (6 bases). Germline CDR1 SGHDT, CDR2 YYEEEE. CDR3 length: 16 residues. The V and J ends lost 4 bases and 4 bases respectively, with 20 bases between them. The CDR3 sequence: CASSLTGSGRVTEAFF. The CDR3 region has the DNA TGTGCCAGCAGCCTTACAGGGTCAGGTCGAGTCACTGAAGCTTTCTTT.

The chain employs TRBV10-3 and TRBJ2-7, with 8 bases that match TRBD1. The CDR3 has 15 amino acids. V shed 6 bases, J shed 4 bases, and the junction held 11 bases outside the gene matches. Per germline, CDR1 ENHRY and CDR2 SYGVKD. Written as DNA, the CDR3 is TGTGCCATCAGAACCGGGACAGGTGGGGGGTACGAGCAGTACTTC. Translation gives CAIRTGTGGGYEQYF.

The chain joins TRBV30 to TRBJ2-7; tentatively, D is TRBD2 (6 bases). The germline CDR1 and CDR2 sequences are GTSNPN and SVGIG (reference sequence). The CDR3 runs 17 residues. Deletions cut 3 bases from V and 2 bases from J, with 23 bases between. The CDR3 reads CAWSQGPSGSPPYEQYF. CDR3 in DNA: TGTGCCTGGAGCCAAGGACCAAGCGGGTCCCCCCCCTACGAGCAGTACTTC.

The chain has TRBV2 and TRBJ1-4, with 8 nucleotides matching TRBD1. Germline assignment: CDR1 SNHLY and CDR2 FYNNEI. The CDR3 runs to 14 residues. V shed 8 bases and J 8 bases; nucleotides not matched to a gene: 10. The CDR3 nucleotides are TGTGCCAGCCTTCTAACAGGGGGAGGGGAAAAACTGTTTTTT. Protein product: CASLLTGGGEKLFF.

CDR3 region: CASSGLKGNYGYTF. The CDR3 bases are TGTGCCAGCAGCGGCCTTAAGGGGAACTATGGCTACACCTTC. The V gene is TRBV9, the J gene TRBJ1-2, with D possibly TRBD1 on 5 matching bases. The CDR3 extends over 14 amino acids. The germline CDR1 and CDR2 sequences are SGDLS and YYNGEE. V gave up 3 bases and J gave up 2 bases, with 11 bases separating them.

J is TRBJ1-2 and V is TRBV19; 9 positions agree with TRBD1. The V segment lost 7 bases and the J segment 4 bases; nucleotides outside the gene matches: 4. Germline V gene sequence: CDR1 LNHDA, CDR2 SQIVND (reference sequence). This CDR3 has 13 amino acids. This CDR3 is CASTPTGGYGYTF. DNA of the CDR3: TGTGCCAGTACCCCGACAGGGGGCTATGGCTACACCTTC.

In this sample, this clone turned up a few times. This chain joins TRBV3-1 (or the pseudogene TRBV3-2) and TRBJ1-1, with 8 bases matching TRBD1. After removal of 4 bases from V and 4 bases from J, the junction contained 8 bases not matched to a gene. Germline CDR1 reads LGHDT; CDR2 reads YNNKEL (reference sequence). The CDR3 sequence is 15 residues long. CDR3 region: CASSRTQGAGTEAFF. CDR3 bases: TGTGCCAGCAGCCGTACGCAGGGGGCGGGCACTGAAGCTTTCTTT.

The chain recombines TRBV30 with TRBJ1-5; D is possibly TRBD1 (6 bases). This CDR3 is built from 15 residues. Germline V lookup: CDR1 GTSNPN, CDR2 SVGIG (reference sequence). The V end was cut by 3 bases, the J end by 6 bases, with 18 bases between. The CDR3 DNA follows: TGTGCCTGGAGCTCACAGGGCTTCCCTCGTCAGCCCCAGCATTTT. Amino acid sequence: CAWSSQGFPRQPQHF. The full variable domain, completed using reference TRBV30 and TRBJ1-5, is SQTIHQWPATLVQPVGSPLSLECTVEGTSNPNLYWYRQAAGRGLQLLFYSVGIGQISSEVPQNLSASRPQDRQFILSSKKLLLSDSGFYLCAWSSQGFPRQPQHFGDGTRLSIL.

The chain links TRBV5-5 to TRBJ2-7; 7 bases map to TRBD1. The CDR3 is made up of 15 amino acids. After removal of 2 bases from V and 6 bases from J, the junction contained 11 bases not matched to a gene. The germline CDR1 and CDR2 sequences are SGHKS and YYEKEE (reference sequence). Written as DNA, the CDR3 is TGTGCCAGCAGCTTTCACCGACAGGGAGACCCCGAGCAGTACTTC. Residues: CASSFHRQGDPEQYF.

The chain uses TRBV21-1 and TRBJ2-5; TRBD1 is the table's D call, not checked against the DNA. TRBV21-1 is shown as a pseudogene. The CDR3 sequence is 17 residues long. This chain's CDR3 is CASSKGGMDSLEETQYF. The DNA of the CDR3 is TGTGCCAGCAGCAAAGGTGGAATGGACAGCCTTGAAGAGACCCAGTACTTC.

The J gene is TRBJ1-5, the V gene TRBV4-2; TRBD1 might be the D (6 bases). Trimming stripped 4 bases from V and 2 bases from J, with 9 bases between. Germline V CDR1 and CDR2: LGHNA, YNFKEQ. CDR3 length: 14 residues. In DNA, the CDR3 is TGTGCCAGCAGCCCCTCAGGGGGCAATCAGCCCCAGCATTTT. Translated: CASSPSGGNQPQHF.

V is TRBV9 and J is TRBJ1-2; 10 bases are shared with TRBD1. V shed 4 bases, J shed 2 bases, and the junction held 5 bases outside the gene matches. This CDR3 has 15 residues. Germline CDR1 SGDLS, CDR2 YYNGEE. Here the CDR3 DNA reads TGTGCCAGCAGCAAAACGGGACAGGGGAACTATGGCTACACCTTC. This encodes CASSKTGQGNYGYTF. Drawing the rest from reference TRBV9 and TRBJ1-2, the complete variable domain is DSGVTQTPKHLITATGQRVTLRCSPRSGDLSVYWYQQSLDQGLQFLIQYYNGEERAKGNILERFSAQQFPDLHSELNLSSLELGDSALYFCASSKTGQGNYGYTFGSGTRLTVV.

The J gene is TRBJ2-7, the V gene TRBV18; 7 nucleotides align to TRBD2. Germline trimming cut 3 bases from V and 6 bases from J; bases unmatched to any gene: 11. Germline CDR1 is KGHSH and CDR2 is LQKENI. This CDR3 is built from 15 residues. The CDR3 sequence is CASSPSGSPGIEQYF. CDR3 sequence (DNA): TGTGCCAGCTCACCTAGCGGGTCCCCGGGGATCGAGCAGTACTTC.

The genes are TRBV28 and TRBJ2-4; perhaps TRBD2 as D (5 bases). Between the trimmed V and J ends, which lost 5 bases and 6 bases, there was a span of 17 bases. The CDR3 has 15 residues. Germline loops: CDR1 MDHEN, CDR2 SYDVKM. As DNA, the CDR3 is TGTGCCAGCAGTCCCCCCGAAGGACTGGGAAACATTCAGTACTTC. As protein: CASSPPEGLGNIQYF.

The gene calls are TRBV7-8 and TRBJ1-5, with TRBD1 matching over 7 bases. The CDR3 consists of 13 residues. Trimming removed 3 bases from V and 6 bases from J; junction bases left unmatched: 2. CDR1 is SGHVS and CDR2 is FQNEAQ in the germline V gene. The chain's CDR3 is CASSLTGFQPQHF. As DNA, the CDR3 is TGTGCCAGCAGCTTGACAGGGTTTCAGCCCCAGCATTTT.

The V and J genes are TRBV7-8 and TRBJ2-3; 10 bases map to TRBD2. The V gene end was trimmed by 1 base and the J gene end by 2 bases; junction bases not matched to a gene: 9. The CDR3 covers 18 residues. Looked up from germline, CDR1 is SGHVS and CDR2 is FQNEAQ. CDR3: CASSLGLAGVSNTDTQYF. CDR3 DNA: TGTGCCAGCAGCTTAGGCCTAGCGGGGGTCAGTAACACAGATACGCAGTATTTT. Based on the CDR3 plus reference TRBV7-8 and TRBJ2-3, the full variable domain is GAGVSQSPRYKVAKRGQDVALRCDPISGHVSLFWYQQALGQGPEFLTYFQNEAQLDKSGLPSDRFFAERPEGSVSTLKIQRTQQEDSAVYLCASSLGLAGVSNTDTQYFGPGTRLTVL.

CDR3 protein: CASSQEVSGYGANYGYTF. CDR3 coding DNA: TGCGCCAGCAGCCAAGAAGTTTCTGGTTACGGAGCTAACTATGGCTACACCTTC. The rearrangement uses TRBV4-1 and TRBJ1-2; D not resolved. V lost 0 bases, J lost 0 bases, and 17 bases lay in between. The CDR3 spans 18 residues. Looked up from germline, CDR1 is MGHRA and CDR2 is YSYEKL.

The chain links TRBV2 to TRBJ2-1, with D perhaps TRBD1 (5 bases). Germline CDR1 and CDR2: SNHLY and FYNNEI. Trimming left V 7 bases short and J 0 bases short, with 13 bases between. CDR3 size: 15 residues. CDR3 sequence (DNA): TGTGCCAGCATCCTAAGCGACAGCTCCTACAATGAGCAGTTCTTC. This translates into CASILSDSSYNEQFF.